This is a list of T cell receptor beta chains from one sample in a study of shared clonotypes between healthy human individuals. Method: immunoSEQ multiplex PCR; TCRdb's copy keeps in-frame clones and lacks some. The sample lists over 2 million clones; over 85% were seen once. Sequencing was performed on naive CD4+ T cells sorted from blood. Receptors originate from a man aged 18-30 years in good health. Both conserved end residues are part of each CDR3. The order of the fields is V gene, clone size, D gene, J gene, CDR3 length, CDR3 protein, CDR3 DNA. The D gene is left open where the match is weak. Clone size is shown for a subset of rows, as once, few, many or a class of expanded clone.

v_gene: TRBV11-2; abundance: NA; d_gene: NA; j_gene: TRBJ1-2; len: 14; CDR3aa: CASRPPGRSYGYTF; CDR3nt: TGTGCCAGCAGACCCCCGGGGCGATCCTATGGCTACACCTTC
v_gene: TRBV18; abundance: NA; d_gene: TRBD1; j_gene: TRBJ1-2; len: 15; CDR3aa: CASSPGFRDSYGYTF; CDR3nt: TGTGCCAGCTCACCAGGTTTCCGGGACAGCTATGGCTACACCTTC
v_gene: TRBV5-1; abundance: NA; d_gene: NA; j_gene: TRBJ1-2; len: 15; CDR3aa: CASSLVGDRNYGYTF; CDR3nt: TGCGCCAGCAGCTTGGTGGGCGACAGGAACTATGGCTACACCTTC
v_gene: TRBV25-1; abundance: NA; d_gene: TRBD1; j_gene: TRBJ1-1; len: 13; CDR3aa: CASSDQGVGEAFF; CDR3nt: TGTGCCAGCAGTGACCAGGGGGTCGGAGAAGCTTTCTTT
v_gene: TRBV28; abundance: NA; d_gene: NA; j_gene: TRBJ2-5; len: 15; CDR3aa: CASSWELEFMGTQYF; CDR3nt: TGTGCCAGCAGTTGGGAGCTCGAGTTTATGGGGACCCAGTACTTC
v_gene: TRBV4-1; abundance: NA; d_gene: TRBD1; j_gene: TRBJ1-3; len: 15; CDR3aa: CASSQGTGSGNTIYF; CDR3nt: TGCGCCAGCAGCCAAGGGACAGGGTCCGGAAACACCATATATTTT
v_gene: TRBV10-1; abundance: once; d_gene: NA; j_gene: TRBJ1-4; len: 15; CDR3aa: CASSEGQAPNEKLFF; CDR3nt: TGCGCCAGCAGTGAGGGGCAGGCACCTAATGAAAAACTGTTTTTT
v_gene: TRBV29-1; abundance: NA; d_gene: NA; j_gene: TRBJ2-3; len: 13; CDR3aa: CSASGQGLDTQYF; CDR3nt: TGCAGCGCCTCCGGGCAGGGGTTAGATACGCAGTATTTT
v_gene: TRBV28; abundance: NA; d_gene: TRBD1; j_gene: TRBJ1-2; len: 16; CDR3aa: CASRAGTGRGYYGYTF; CDR3nt: TGTGCCAGCAGGGCCGGGACAGGGCGCGGCTACTATGGCTACACCTTC
v_gene: TRBV6-5; abundance: NA; d_gene: NA; j_gene: TRBJ1-6; len: 14; CDR3aa: CASSYVTENSPLHF; CDR3nt: TGTGCCAGCAGTTACGTGACGGAAAATTCACCCCTCCACTTT
v_gene: TRBV5-1; abundance: NA; d_gene: NA; j_gene: TRBJ2-2; len: 13; CDR3aa: CASSFPNTGELFF; CDR3nt: TGCGCCAGCAGCTTTCCGAACACCGGGGAGCTGTTTTTT
v_gene: TRBV6-5; abundance: NA; d_gene: NA; j_gene: TRBJ1-1; len: 13; CDR3aa: CASRGWGNTEAFF; CDR3nt: TGTGCCAGCAGGGGGTGGGGGAACACTGAAGCTTTCTTT
v_gene: TRBV7-6; abundance: few; d_gene: NA; j_gene: TRBJ2-2; len: 12; CDR3aa: CASSLAVGELFF; CDR3nt: TGTGCCAGCAGCTTAGCGGTCGGGGAGCTGTTTTTT
v_gene: TRBV10-3; abundance: NA; d_gene: NA; j_gene: TRBJ2-4; len: 13; CDR3aa: CAISPWAGDIQYF; CDR3nt: TGTGCCATCAGCCCGTGGGCTGGTGACATTCAGTACTTC
v_gene: TRBV7-6; abundance: NA; d_gene: NA; j_gene: TRBJ2-5; len: 11; CDR3aa: CASSLQETQYF; CDR3nt: TGTGCCAGCAGTCTTCAAGAGACCCAGTACTTC
v_gene: TRBV30; abundance: NA; d_gene: NA; j_gene: TRBJ1-1; len: 12; CDR3aa: CAWSQGGTEAFF; CDR3nt: TGTGCCTGGAGTCAAGGGGGTACTGAAGCTTTCTTT
v_gene: TRBV7-2; abundance: NA; d_gene: NA; j_gene: TRBJ2-2; len: 16; CDR3aa: CASSLDSGLNTGELFF; CDR3nt: TGTGCCAGCAGCTTAGATAGCGGACTGAACACCGGGGAGCTGTTTTTT
v_gene: TRBV7-2; abundance: NA; d_gene: TRBD2; j_gene: TRBJ2-7; len: 14; CDR3aa: CASSFLGGAYEQYF; CDR3nt: TGTGCCAGCAGCTTCCTCGGGGGGGCCTACGAGCAGTACTTC
v_gene: TRBV7-6; abundance: NA; d_gene: NA; j_gene: TRBJ1-1; len: 12; CDR3aa: CASSLEWGEAFF; CDR3nt: TGTGCCAGCAGCTTAGAGTGGGGCGAAGCTTTCTTT
v_gene: TRBV18; abundance: NA; d_gene: TRBD1; j_gene: TRBJ1-2; len: 12; CDR3aa: CASSADRASYTF; CDR3nt: TGTGCCAGCTCAGCGGACAGGGCCAGCTACACCTTC
v_gene: TRBV10-2; abundance: once; d_gene: TRBD2; j_gene: TRBJ2-3; len: 15; CDR3aa: CASRNSGGGTDTQYF; CDR3nt: TGCGCCAGCAGAAATAGCGGGGGGGGCACAGATACGCAGTATTTT
v_gene: TRBV19; abundance: NA; d_gene: NA; j_gene: TRBJ2-3; len: 15; CDR3aa: CASSISDRVTDTQYF; CDR3nt: TGTGCCAGTAGTATTTCTGACAGAGTCACAGATACGCAGTATTTT
v_gene: TRBV30; abundance: NA; d_gene: TRBD1; j_gene: TRBJ1-5; len: 17; CDR3aa: CAWSADRGSYSNQPQHF; CDR3nt: TGTGCCTGGAGCGCGGACAGGGGATCTTATAGCAATCAGCCCCAGCATTTT
v_gene: TRBV5-4; abundance: NA; d_gene: NA; j_gene: TRBJ1-6; len: 17; CDR3aa: CASSLANGVLNNSPLHF; CDR3nt: TGTGCCAGCAGCTTGGCCAATGGGGTCCTCAATAATTCACCCCTCCACTTT
v_gene: TRBV7-3; abundance: once; d_gene: TRBD1; j_gene: TRBJ1-1; len: 14; CDR3aa: CASSPDRADTEAFF; CDR3nt: TGTGCCAGCAGCCCGGACAGGGCGGACACTGAAGCTTTCTTT
v_gene: TRBV7-9; abundance: NA; d_gene: NA; j_gene: TRBJ1-5; len: 15; CDR3aa: CASSLGAGEGQPQHF; CDR3nt: TGTGCCAGCAGCTTAGGGGCAGGAGAGGGTCAGCCCCAGCATTTT
v_gene: TRBV9; abundance: once; d_gene: NA; j_gene: TRBJ2-7; len: 15; CDR3aa: CASSVEAGHTYEQYF; CDR3nt: TGTGCCAGCAGCGTAGAAGCGGGACATACCTACGAGCAGTACTTC
v_gene: TRBV6-5; abundance: NA; d_gene: TRBD2; j_gene: TRBJ2-7; len: 14; CDR3aa: CASRRGLADYEQYF; CDR3nt: TGTGCCAGCAGACGTGGCCTAGCGGATTACGAGCAGTACTTC
v_gene: TRBV27; abundance: NA; d_gene: NA; j_gene: TRBJ1-2; len: 17; CDR3aa: CASSLSFVGRAPYGYTF; CDR3nt: TGTGCCAGCAGTCTCTCTTTCGTAGGCAGGGCCCCCTATGGCTACACCTTC
v_gene: TRBV10-1; abundance: NA; d_gene: TRBD1; j_gene: TRBJ2-7; len: 14; CDR3aa: CASEGQGVSYEQYF; CDR3nt: TGCGCCAGTGAAGGACAGGGTGTATCCTACGAGCAGTACTTC
v_gene: TRBV13; abundance: NA; d_gene: TRBD1; j_gene: TRBJ1-2; len: 15; CDR3aa: CASSIRTGSGYGYTF; CDR3nt: TGTGCCAGCAGCATCAGGACAGGTTCGGGATATGGCTACACCTTC